The clone carrying this T cell receptor beta chain was counted only a few times. RNA was extracted with the RNeasy kit, and a quantity of roughly 0.5 to 1 ug was reverse transcribed using random hexamers. TCR beta CDR3 was amplified by immunoSEQ multiplex PCR. This amplification extended across 54 Vbeta and 13 Jbeta segments. MiXCR, run by TCRdb on the immunoSEQ multiplex PCR reads, gives a single entry per CDR3 protein. This sample carries 150,000 to 200,000 distinct CDR3 sequences, approximately 95% of them seen once, and the ten largest clones take roughly 0.099%. This entry belongs to a study of CD8 T cells in Susac syndrome. CDR1 and CDR2 from the germline V gene are MGHRA and YSYEKL. The CDR3 is 14 residues long. Trimming shortened V by 1 base and J by 2 bases, and 8 bases separated the two germline ends.

The clonotype originates from a human donor with multiple sclerosis. The V gene is TRBV4-1, the J gene TRBJ2-5; D unresolved. The sequencing input was CD4+ T cells from PBMCs. In nucleotides, the CDR3 is TGCGCCAGCAGCCAAGGGGCTGGACAAGAGACCCAGTACTTC. This gives the protein CASSQGAGQETQYF.